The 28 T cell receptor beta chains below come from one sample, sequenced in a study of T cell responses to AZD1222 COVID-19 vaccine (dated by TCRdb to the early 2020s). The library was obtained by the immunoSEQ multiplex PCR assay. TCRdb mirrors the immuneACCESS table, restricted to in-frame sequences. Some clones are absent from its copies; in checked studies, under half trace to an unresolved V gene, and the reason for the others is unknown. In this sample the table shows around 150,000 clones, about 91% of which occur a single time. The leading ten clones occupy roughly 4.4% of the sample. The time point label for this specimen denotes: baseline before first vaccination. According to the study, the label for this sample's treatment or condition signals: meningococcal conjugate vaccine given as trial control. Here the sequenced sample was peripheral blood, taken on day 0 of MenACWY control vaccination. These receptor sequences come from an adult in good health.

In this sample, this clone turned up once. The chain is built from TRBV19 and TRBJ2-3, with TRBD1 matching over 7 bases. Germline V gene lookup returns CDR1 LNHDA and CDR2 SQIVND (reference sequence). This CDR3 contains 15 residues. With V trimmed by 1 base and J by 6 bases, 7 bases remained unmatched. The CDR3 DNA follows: TGTGCCAGTAGTATAGGACAGGGATTGGGTGATACGCAGTATTTT. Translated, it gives CASSIGQGLGDTQYF.

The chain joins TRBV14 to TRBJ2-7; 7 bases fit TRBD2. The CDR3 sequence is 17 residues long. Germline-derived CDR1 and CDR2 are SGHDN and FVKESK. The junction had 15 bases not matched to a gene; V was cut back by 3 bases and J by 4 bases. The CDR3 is CASSHPLMSAGMYEQYF. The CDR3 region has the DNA TGTGCCAGCAGCCACCCCCTTATGTCAGCGGGGATGTACGAGCAGTACTTC.

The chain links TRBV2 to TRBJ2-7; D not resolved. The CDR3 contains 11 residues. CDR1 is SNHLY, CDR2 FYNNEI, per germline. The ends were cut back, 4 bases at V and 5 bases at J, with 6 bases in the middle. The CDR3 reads CASSGNNEQYF. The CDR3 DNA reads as TGTGCCAGCAGTGGTAACAACGAGCAGTACTTC.

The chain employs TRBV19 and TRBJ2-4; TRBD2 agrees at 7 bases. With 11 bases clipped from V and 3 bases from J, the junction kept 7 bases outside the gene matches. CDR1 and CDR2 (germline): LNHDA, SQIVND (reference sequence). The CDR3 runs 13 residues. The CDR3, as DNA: TGTGCCTCCAGCGGGGCGCGCAAAAACATTCAGTACTTC. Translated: CASSGARKNIQYF.

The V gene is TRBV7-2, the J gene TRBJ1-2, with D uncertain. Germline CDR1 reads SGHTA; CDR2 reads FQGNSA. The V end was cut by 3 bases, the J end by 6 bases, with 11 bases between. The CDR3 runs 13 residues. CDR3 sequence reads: CASSLGWRDGYTF. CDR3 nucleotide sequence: TGTGCCAGCAGCTTGGGGTGGCGGGATGGCTACACCTTC.

The CDR3 region has the DNA TGTGCCAGCTCACCAAGGCCAGGGAACTTACAAGAGACCCAGTACTTC. Translating gives CASSPRPGNLQETQYF. The rearrangement links TRBV18 to TRBJ2-5; D perhaps matches TRBD1 (5 bases). The CDR3 runs 16 residues. Looked up from germline, CDR1 is KGHSH and CDR2 is LQKENI. Trimming took off 2 bases at V and 2 bases at J, with 15 bases between the two ends.

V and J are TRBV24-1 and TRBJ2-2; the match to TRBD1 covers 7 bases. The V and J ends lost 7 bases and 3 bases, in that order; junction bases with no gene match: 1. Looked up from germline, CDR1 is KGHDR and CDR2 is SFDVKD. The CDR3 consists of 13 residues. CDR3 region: CATSDRDTGELFF. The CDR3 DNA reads TGTGCCACCAGCGACAGGGACACCGGGGAGCTGTTTTTT.

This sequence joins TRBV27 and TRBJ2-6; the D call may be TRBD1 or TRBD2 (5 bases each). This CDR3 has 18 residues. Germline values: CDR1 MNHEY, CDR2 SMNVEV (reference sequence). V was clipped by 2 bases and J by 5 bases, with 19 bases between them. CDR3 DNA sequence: TGTGCCAGCAGTTTAGTTGAGGGGATAAGGGCGTGGGCCAACGTCCTGACTTTC. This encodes CASSLVEGIRAWANVLTF. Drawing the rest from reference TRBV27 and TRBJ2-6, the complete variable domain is EAQVTQNPRYLITVTGKKLTVTCSQNMNHEYMSWYRQDPGLGLRQIYYSMNVEVTDKGDVPEGYKVSRKEKRNFPLILESPSPNQTSLYFCASSLVEGIRAWANVLTFGAGSRLTVL.

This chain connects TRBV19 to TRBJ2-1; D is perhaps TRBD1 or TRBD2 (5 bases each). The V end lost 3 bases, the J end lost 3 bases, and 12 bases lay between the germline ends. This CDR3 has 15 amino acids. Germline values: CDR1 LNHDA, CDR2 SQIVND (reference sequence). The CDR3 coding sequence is TGTGCCAGTAGTATCGATAGGGACGGCTACAATGAGCAGTTCTTC. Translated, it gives CASSIDRDGYNEQFF.

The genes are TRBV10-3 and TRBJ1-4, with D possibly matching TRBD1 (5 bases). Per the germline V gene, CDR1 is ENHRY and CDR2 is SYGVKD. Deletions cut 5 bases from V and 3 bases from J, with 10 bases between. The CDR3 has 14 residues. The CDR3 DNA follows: TGTGCCATCAGTCCAGGGCGGTCTAATGAAAAACTGTTTTTT. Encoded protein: CAISPGRSNEKLFF.

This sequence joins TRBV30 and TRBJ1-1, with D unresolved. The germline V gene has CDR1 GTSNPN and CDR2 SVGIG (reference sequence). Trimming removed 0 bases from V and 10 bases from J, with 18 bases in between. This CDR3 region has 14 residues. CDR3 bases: TGTGCCTGGAGTGTACTGCGTCACCTCGAAGGAGCTTTCTTT. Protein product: CAWSVLRHLEGAFF. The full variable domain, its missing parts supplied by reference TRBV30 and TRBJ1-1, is SQTIHQWPATLVQPVGSPLSLECTVEGTSNPNLYWYRQAAGRGLQLLFYSVGIGQISSEVPQNLSASRPQDRQFILSSKKLLLSDSGFYLCAWSVLRHLEGAFFGQGTRLTVV.

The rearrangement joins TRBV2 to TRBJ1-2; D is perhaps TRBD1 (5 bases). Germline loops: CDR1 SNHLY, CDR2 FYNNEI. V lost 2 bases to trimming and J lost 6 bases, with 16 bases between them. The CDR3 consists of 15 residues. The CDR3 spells CASSESSTGRDGYTF. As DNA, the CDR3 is TGTGCCAGCAGTGAATCGAGCACAGGCCGTGATGGCTACACCTTC. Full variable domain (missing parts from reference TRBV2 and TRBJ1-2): EPEVTQTPSHQVTQMGQEVILRCVPISNHLYFYWYRQILGQKVEFLVSFYNNEISEKSEIFDDQFSVERPDGSNFTLKIRSTKLEDSAMYFCASSESSTGRDGYTFGSGTRLTVV.

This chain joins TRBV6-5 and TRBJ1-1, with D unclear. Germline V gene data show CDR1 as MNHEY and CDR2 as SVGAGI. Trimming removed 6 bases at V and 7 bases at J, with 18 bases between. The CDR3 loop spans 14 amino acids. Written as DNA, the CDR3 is TGTGCCAGCAGCCGGACCGATGAAGGTGATGAAGCTTTCTTT. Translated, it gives CASSRTDEGDEAFF.

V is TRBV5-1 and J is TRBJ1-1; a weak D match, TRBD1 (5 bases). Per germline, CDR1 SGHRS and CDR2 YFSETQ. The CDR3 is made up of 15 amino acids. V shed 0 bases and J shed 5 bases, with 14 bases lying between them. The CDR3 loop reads CASSLGGYRKTEAFF. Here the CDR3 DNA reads TGCGCCAGCAGCTTGGGGGGGTATAGAAAAACTGAAGCTTTCTTT.

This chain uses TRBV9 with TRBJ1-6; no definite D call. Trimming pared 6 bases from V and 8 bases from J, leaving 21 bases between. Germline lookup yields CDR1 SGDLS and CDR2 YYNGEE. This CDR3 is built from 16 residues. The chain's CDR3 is CASKRGPPLLHSPLHF. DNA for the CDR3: TGTGCCAGCAAACGGGGTCCCCCTTTGCTGCATTCACCCCTCCACTTT. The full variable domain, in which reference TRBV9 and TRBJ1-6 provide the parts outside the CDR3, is DSGVTQTPKHLITATGQRVTLRCSPRSGDLSVYWYQQSLDQGLQFLIQYYNGEERAKGNILERFSAQQFPDLHSELNLSSLELGDSALYFCASKRGPPLLHSPLHFGNGTRLTVT.

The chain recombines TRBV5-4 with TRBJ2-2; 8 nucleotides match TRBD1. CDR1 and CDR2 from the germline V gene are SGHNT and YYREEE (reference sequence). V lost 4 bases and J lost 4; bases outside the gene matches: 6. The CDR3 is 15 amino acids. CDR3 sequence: CASSGGQVVTGELFF. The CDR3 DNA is TGTGCCAGCAGCGGGGGACAGGTGGTCACCGGGGAGCTGTTTTTT.

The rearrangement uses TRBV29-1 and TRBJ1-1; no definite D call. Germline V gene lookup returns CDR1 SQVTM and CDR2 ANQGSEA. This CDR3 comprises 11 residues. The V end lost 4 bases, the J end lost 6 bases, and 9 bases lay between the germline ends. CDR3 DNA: TGCAGCGTTGTTGTCAGTCCTGAAGCTTTCTTT. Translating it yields CSVVVSPEAFF.

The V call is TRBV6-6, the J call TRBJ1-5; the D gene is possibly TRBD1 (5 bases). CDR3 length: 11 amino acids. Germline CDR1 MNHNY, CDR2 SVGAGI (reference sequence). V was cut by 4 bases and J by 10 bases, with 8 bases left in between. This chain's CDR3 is CASSSGFPQHF. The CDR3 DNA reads TGTGCCAGCAGTTCAGGGTTCCCCCAGCATTTT.

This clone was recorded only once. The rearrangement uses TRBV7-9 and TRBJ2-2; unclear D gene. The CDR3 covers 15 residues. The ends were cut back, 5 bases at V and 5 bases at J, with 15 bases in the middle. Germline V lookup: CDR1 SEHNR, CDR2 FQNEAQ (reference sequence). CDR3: CASSAPGSQTGELFF. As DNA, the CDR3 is TGTGCCAGCAGCGCACCGGGTTCCCAAACCGGGGAGCTGTTTTTT.

This CDR3 is CASSQDKRRLAESTDTQYF. CDR3 nucleotide sequence: TGTGCCAGCAGCCAAGATAAGCGGAGACTAGCGGAGAGCACAGATACGCAGTATTTT. The V call is TRBV14, the J call TRBJ2-3; 9 bases are a match to TRBD2. V shed 0 bases and J 0 bases; nucleotides not matched to a gene: 10. Germline CDR1 is SGHDN and CDR2 is FVKESK. This CDR3 is built from 19 residues.

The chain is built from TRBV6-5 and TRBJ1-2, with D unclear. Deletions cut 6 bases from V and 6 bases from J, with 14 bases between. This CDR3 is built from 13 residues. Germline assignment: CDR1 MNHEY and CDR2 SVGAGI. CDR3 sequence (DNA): TGTGCCAGCAGCCCACGGGAAGGGCATGGCTACACCTTC. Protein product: CASSPREGHGYTF.

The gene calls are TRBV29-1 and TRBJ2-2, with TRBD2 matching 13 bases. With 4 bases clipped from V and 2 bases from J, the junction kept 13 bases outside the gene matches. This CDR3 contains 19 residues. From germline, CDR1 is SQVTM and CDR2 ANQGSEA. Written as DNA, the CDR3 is TGCAGCGTTGGACGGACTAGCGGGAGCTTCCAGCGAAACACCGGGGAGCTGTTTTTT. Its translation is CSVGRTSGSFQRNTGELFF.

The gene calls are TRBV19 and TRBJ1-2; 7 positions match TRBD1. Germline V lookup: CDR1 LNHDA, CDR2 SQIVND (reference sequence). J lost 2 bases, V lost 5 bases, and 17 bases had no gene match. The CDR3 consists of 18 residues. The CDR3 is CASSLRGGADPSNYGYTF. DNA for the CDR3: TGTGCCAGTAGTCTTAGAGGGGGCGCGGACCCCTCCAACTATGGCTACACCTTC.

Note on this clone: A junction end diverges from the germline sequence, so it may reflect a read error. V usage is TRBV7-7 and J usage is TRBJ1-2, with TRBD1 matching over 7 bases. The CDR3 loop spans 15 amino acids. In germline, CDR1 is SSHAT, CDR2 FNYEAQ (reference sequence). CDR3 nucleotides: TGTGCTAGCAGACCCAGAGAGGGGGCATACTATGGCTACACCTTC. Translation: CASRPREGAYYGYTF.

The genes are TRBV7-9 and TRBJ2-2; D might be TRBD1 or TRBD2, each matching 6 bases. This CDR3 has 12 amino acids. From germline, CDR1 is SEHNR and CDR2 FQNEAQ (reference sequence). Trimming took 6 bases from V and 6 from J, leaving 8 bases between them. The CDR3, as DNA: TGTGCCAGCAGGGAGGGGGCCGGGGAGCTGTTTTTT. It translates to CASREGAGELFF.

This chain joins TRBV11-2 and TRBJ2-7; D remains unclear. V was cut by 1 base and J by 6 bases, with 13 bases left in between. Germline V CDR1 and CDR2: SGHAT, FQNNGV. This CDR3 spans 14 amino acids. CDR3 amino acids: CASSLGTATGEQYF. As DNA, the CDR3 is TGTGCCAGCAGCTTAGGAACGGCTACGGGCGAGCAGTACTTC.

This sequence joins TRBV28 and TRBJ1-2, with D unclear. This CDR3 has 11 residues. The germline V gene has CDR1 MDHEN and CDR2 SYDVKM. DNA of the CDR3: TGTGGGATAGGCTCCTCCTATGGCTACACCTTC. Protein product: CGIGSSYGYTF.

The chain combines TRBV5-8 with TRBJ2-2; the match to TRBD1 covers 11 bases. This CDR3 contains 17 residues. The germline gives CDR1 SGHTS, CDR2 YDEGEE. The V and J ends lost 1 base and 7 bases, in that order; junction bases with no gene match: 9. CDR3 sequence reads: CASSLFFGQGAGGELFF. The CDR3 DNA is TGTGCCAGCAGCTTGTTCTTCGGACAGGGGGCCGGCGGGGAGCTGTTTTTT.